Described below is a single T cell receptor beta chain sequence and its context. The antigen is undetermined. This entry comes from a study of graft-versus-host responses after intestinal transplantation. Study as a whole: All recipients were given anti-thymocyte globulin induction, and tacrolimus and steroids were then administered for three to four years.

Study conclusions and caveats: Individuals carrying graft-donor T cell macrochimerism showed high graft-versus-host to host-versus-graft clonal ratios in allografts.

Clones were read by immunoSEQ multiplex PCR, and TCRdb kept only the in-frame ones, dropping some. The profile shows around 130,000 clones, approximately 94% of them singletons. This TCR derives from a human donor who received an intestinal transplant. The starting material was unstimulated CD4+ T cells sorted from spleen or lymph node cells, obtained before intestinal transplant.

CDR3 amino acids: CASSYAGPYSNQPQHF. DNA for the CDR3: TGCGCCAGCAGTTATGCAGGGCCTTATAGCAATCAGCCCCAGCATTTT. This chain links TRBV10-1 with TRBJ1-5, with D possibly TRBD1 on 5 matching bases. V was clipped by 5 bases and J by 0 bases, with 14 bases between them. The germline V gene has CDR1 WNHNN and CDR2 SYGVQD (reference sequence). This CDR3 is built from 16 residues.